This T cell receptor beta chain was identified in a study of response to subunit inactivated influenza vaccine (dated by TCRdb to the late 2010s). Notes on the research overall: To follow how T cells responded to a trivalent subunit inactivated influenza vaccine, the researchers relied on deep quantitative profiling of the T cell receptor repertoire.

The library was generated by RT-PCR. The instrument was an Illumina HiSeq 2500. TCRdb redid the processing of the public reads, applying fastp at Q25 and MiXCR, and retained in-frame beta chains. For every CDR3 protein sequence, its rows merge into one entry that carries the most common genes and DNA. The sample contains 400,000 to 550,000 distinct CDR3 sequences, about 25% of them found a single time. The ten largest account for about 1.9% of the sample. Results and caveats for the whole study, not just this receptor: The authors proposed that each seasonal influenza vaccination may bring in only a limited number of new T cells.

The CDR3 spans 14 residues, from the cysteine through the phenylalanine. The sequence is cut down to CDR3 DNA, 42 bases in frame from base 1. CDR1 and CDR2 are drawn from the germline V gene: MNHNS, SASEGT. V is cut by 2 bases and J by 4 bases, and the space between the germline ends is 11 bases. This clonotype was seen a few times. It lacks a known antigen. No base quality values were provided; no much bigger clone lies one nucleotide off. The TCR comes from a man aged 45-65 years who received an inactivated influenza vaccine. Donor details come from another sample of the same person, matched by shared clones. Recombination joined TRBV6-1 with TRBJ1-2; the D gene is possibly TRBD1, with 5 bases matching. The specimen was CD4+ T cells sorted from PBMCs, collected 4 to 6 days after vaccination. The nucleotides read TGTGCCAGCAGTGAAACAGGAAGGGGCTATGGCTACACCTTC. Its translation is CASSETGRGYGYTF.